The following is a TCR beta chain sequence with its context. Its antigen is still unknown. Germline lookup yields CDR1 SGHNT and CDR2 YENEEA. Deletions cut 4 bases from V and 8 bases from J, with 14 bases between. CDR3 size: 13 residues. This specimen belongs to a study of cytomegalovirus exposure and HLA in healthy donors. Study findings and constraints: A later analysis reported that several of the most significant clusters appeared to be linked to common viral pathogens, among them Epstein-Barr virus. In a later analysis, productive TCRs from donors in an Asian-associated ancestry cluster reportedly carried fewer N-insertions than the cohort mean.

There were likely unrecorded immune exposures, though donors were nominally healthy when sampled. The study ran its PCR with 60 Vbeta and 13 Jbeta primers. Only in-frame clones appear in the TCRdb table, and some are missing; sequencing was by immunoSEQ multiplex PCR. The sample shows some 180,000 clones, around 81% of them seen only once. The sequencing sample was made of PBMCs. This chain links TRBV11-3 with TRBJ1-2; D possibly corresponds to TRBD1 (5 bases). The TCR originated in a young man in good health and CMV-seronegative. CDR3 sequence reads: CASSYGGESGYTF. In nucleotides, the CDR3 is TGTGCCAGCAGCTATGGAGGGGAGAGCGGCTACACCTTC.